Following are 31 T cell receptor beta chains from one sample sequenced in a study of blood T cell repertoires in COVID-19 (dated by TCRdb to about 2020). Receptors were amplified or captured by the immunoSEQ multiplex PCR assay. The immuneACCESS repertoire file appears here via TCRdb, limited to in-frame rearrangements. These files lack a portion of the clones; in checked studies, under half of the deficit traces to unresolved V genes, and the cause of the others is not known. In this sample the table shows just under 350,000 clones, around four fifths of which occur a single time. The ten largest clones add up to 2.5% to 3% of the sample. The sample consisted of peripheral blood. The receptors originated from a man younger than 40 with active or convalescent COVID-19.

Only a few counts were recorded for this clone. J is TRBJ1-6 and V is TRBV30; possibly TRBD1 for D (5 bases). CDR1 and CDR2 (germline): GTSNPN, SVGIG (reference sequence). The CDR3 runs to 11 residues. The V end lost 3 bases, the J end lost 13 bases, and 10 bases lay between the germline ends. The CDR3 spells CAWRGRGPLHF. In DNA form, the CDR3 reads TGTGCCTGGAGGGGAAGGGGTCCCCTCCACTTT.

The chain couples TRBV3-1 (or the pseudogene TRBV3-2) to TRBJ2-3, with 12 bases matching TRBD2. With V trimmed by 4 bases and J by 5 bases, 7 bases remained unmatched. The germline V gene has CDR1 LGHDT and CDR2 YNNKEL (reference sequence). This CDR3 region has 16 residues. CDR3 sequence reads: CASSLPLAGGGDTQYF. CDR3 sequence (DNA): TGTGCCAGCAGCCTCCCACTAGCGGGAGGTGGAGATACGCAGTATTTT.

The genes are TRBV28 and TRBJ1-1; no clear D. Trimming took 5 bases from V and 5 from J, leaving 18 bases between them. There are 15 residues in the CDR3. Germline values: CDR1 MDHEN, CDR2 SYDVKM. The CDR3, as DNA: TGTGCCAGCAGTAACCGTTACGGTCATTCTACTGAAGCTTTCTTT. As protein: CASSNRYGHSTEAFF.

This chain connects TRBV5-6 to TRBJ2-1; TRBD2 aligns across 9 bases. Germline V lookup: CDR1 SGHDT, CDR2 YYEEEE. J was trimmed by 12 bases and V by 2 bases; bases with no gene match: 12. The CDR3 has 15 residues. For the CDR3, the DNA is TGTGCCAGCAGCTTTAGGCTAGCGGGAAGGGGCAGGCAGTTCTTC. It codes for CASSFRLAGRGRQFF.

V is TRBV30 and J is TRBJ1-1; D is ambiguous. The CDR3 is made up of 16 amino acids. Per the germline V gene, CDR1 is GTSNPN and CDR2 is SVGIG (reference sequence). The ends were cut back, 1 base at V and 10 bases at J, with 25 bases in the middle. The CDR3 loop is CAWSGVALGRPGGAFF. The CDR3 DNA reads TGTGCCTGGAGTGGGGTCGCCCTCGGGCGCCCCGGAGGAGCTTTCTTT.

V and J are TRBV7-2 and TRBJ1-6, with 9 bases aligning to TRBD1. The CDR3 runs 14 residues. Trimming cost V 1 base and J 8 bases; bases outside gene matches: 0. Germline V gene data show CDR1 as SGHTA and CDR2 as FQGNSA. The CDR3 is CASSLGTGDSPLHF. The CDR3 DNA reads TGTGCCAGCAGCTTAGGGACAGGGGATTCACCCCTCCACTTT.

V and J are TRBV30 and TRBJ1-5, with D perhaps matching TRBD1 (6 bases). V gave up 1 base and J gave up 9 bases, with 13 bases separating them. The CDR3 totals 13 residues. CDR1 GTSNPN and CDR2 SVGIG come from the germline V gene (reference sequence). The CDR3 is CAWSGQPRGPQHF. The CDR3 region has the DNA TGTGCCTGGAGTGGGCAGCCCAGGGGGCCCCAGCATTTT.

The chain joins TRBV9 to TRBJ2-1; D might be TRBD1 (6 bases). In germline, CDR1 is SGDLS, CDR2 YYNGEE. The CDR3 covers 14 residues. V gave up 6 bases and J gave up 7 bases, with 17 bases separating them. The CDR3 DNA sequence: TGTGCCAGCAACGAAATAACAGGGTATAATGAGCAGTTCTTC. Protein product: CASNEITGYNEQFF.

This rearrangement joins TRBV7-2 to TRBJ2-3; the match to TRBD1 covers 7 bases. J was trimmed by 6 bases and V by 3 bases; bases with no gene match: 6. Germline V gives CDR1 SGHTA, CDR2 FQGNSA. The CDR3 is 14 amino acids. The DNA of the CDR3 is TGTGCCAGCAGCTTTGACAGGGTGGCGGATACGCAGTATTTT. Translated: CASSFDRVADTQYF.

This chain joins TRBV9 and TRBJ1-2, with 7 bases that match TRBD1. Germline V gene sequence: CDR1 SGDLS, CDR2 YYNGEE. V shed 4 bases, J shed 0 bases, and the junction held 15 bases outside the gene matches. There are 18 residues in the CDR3. CDR3 residues: CASSPQGDRLLPNYGYTF. CDR3 in DNA: TGTGCCAGCAGCCCTCAGGGGGACAGATTATTACCTAACTATGGCTACACCTTC.

Comments on this clone: Distinct nucleotide sequences in the sample also encode this CDR3. The chain employs TRBV6-5 and TRBJ1-1; 9 nucleotides line up with TRBD1. V gave up 2 bases and J gave up 4 bases; unmatched junction bases: 2. CDR3 length: 14 amino acids. Germline CDR1 is MNHEY and CDR2 is SVGAGI. The CDR3, as DNA: TGTGCCAGCAGTTACGGGACAGGGCGCACTGAAGCTTTCTTT. Translating it yields CASSYGTGRTEAFF.

The CDR3 coding sequence is TGTGCCTGGAGTCTGAGCGGAGTTAGGAATGAGCAGTTCTTC. This codes for CAWSLSGVRNEQFF. The chain is built from TRBV30 and TRBJ2-1, with D maybe TRBD2 (5 bases). Germline CDR1 reads GTSNPN; CDR2 reads SVGIG (reference sequence). The CDR3 consists of 14 residues. V lost 2 bases and J 7 bases, leaving 15 bases between the germline ends.

This chain joins TRBV29-1 and TRBJ2-2; a possible D gene is TRBD2 (6 bases). The CDR3 is made up of 15 amino acids. V dropped 4 bases and J dropped 3 bases, with 15 bases sitting between them. Germline V lookup: CDR1 SQVTM, CDR2 ANQGSEA. In DNA, the CDR3 is TGCAGCGTTGTGAGTAGCGGAGGAGACACCGGGGAGCTGTTTTTT. Residues: CSVVSSGGDTGELFF.

This chain connects TRBV6-4 to TRBJ2-2; D may be TRBD1 (6 bases). Trimming stripped 6 bases from V and 1 base from J, with 9 bases between. This CDR3 contains 14 residues. Germline lookup yields CDR1 MRHNA and CDR2 SNTAGT. This CDR3 is CASSLDRNTGELFF. CDR3 sequence (DNA): TGTGCCAGCAGCCTGGACAGGAACACCGGGGAGCTGTTTTTT.

This clone was seen many times. The V gene is TRBV7-9, the J gene TRBJ1-6; TRBD1 matches 9 bases. CDR1 is SEHNR, CDR2 FQNEAQ, per germline (reference sequence). With 1 base clipped from V and 10 bases from J, the junction kept 5 bases outside the gene matches. The CDR3 is made up of 15 amino acids. The CDR3 DNA reads TGTGCCAGCAGCTTAGGGGGACAGGGATACTCACCCCTCCACTTT. It specifies CASSLGGQGYSPLHF.

J is TRBJ2-2 and V is TRBV28, with 8 bases that match TRBD1. After removal of 5 bases from V and 3 bases from J, the junction contained 5 bases not matched to a gene. Germline CDR1 and CDR2: MDHEN and SYDVKM. There are 15 residues in the CDR3. CDR3 bases: TGTGCCAGCAGTCAACAGGGGGAGGACACCGGGGAGCTGTTTTTT. Translation: CASSQQGEDTGELFF.

V gene TRBV5-4 combines with J gene TRBJ1-2; unclear D gene. The germline CDR1 and CDR2 sequences are SGHNT and YYREEE (reference sequence). Trimming removed 4 bases from V and 2 bases from J, with 18 bases in between. The CDR3 contains 16 residues. CDR3 protein: CASSPDSGRSNYGYTF. CDR3 in DNA: TGTGCCAGCAGCCCTGATTCTGGGCGATCGAACTATGGCTACACCTTC.

The J gene is TRBJ2-2, the V gene TRBV29-1; 7 bases are a match to TRBD2. In germline, CDR1 is SQVTM, CDR2 ANQGSEA. V lost 7 bases to trimming and J lost 0 bases; unmatched junction nucleotides: 2. The CDR3 contains 13 residues. The CDR3 spells CSGGSSNTGELFF. The CDR3 DNA reads TGCAGCGGCGGGAGCTCGAACACCGGGGAGCTGTTTTTT.

The V gene is TRBV6-5, the J gene TRBJ2-3, with 11 bases matching TRBD2. CDR3 length equals 14 residues. The ends lost 10 bases at V and 0 bases at J; junction bases unmatched: 3. Germline values: CDR1 MNHEY, CDR2 SVGAGI. The CDR3 bases are TGTGCCATCGGACTAGCGGGTAGCACAGATACGCAGTATTTT. It specifies CAIGLAGSTDTQYF.

This chain connects TRBV19 to TRBJ1-4; 7 bases agree with TRBD1. Germline CDR1 reads LNHDA; CDR2 reads SQIVND (reference sequence). The trim removed 2 bases at V and 7 bases at J, leaving 4 bases unmatched. There are 14 residues in the CDR3. Here the CDR3 reads CASSIRTGGEKLFF. CDR3 coding DNA: TGTGCCAGTAGTATACGGACAGGAGGTGAAAAACTGTTTTTT.

The chain employs TRBV29-1 and TRBJ1-1, with 7 bases that match TRBD1. The CDR3 length is 13 residues. CDR1 is SQVTM and CDR2 is ANQGSEA in the germline V gene. DNA of the CDR3: TGCACCATCACTCAGGGGGGAAACACTGAAGCTTTCTTT. It encodes CTITQGGNTEAFF.

This chain's CDR3 is CASSYTGLERKLFF. As DNA, the CDR3 is TGCGCCAGCAGCTATACAGGGTTAGAACGAAAACTGTTTTTT. V usage is TRBV5-1 and J usage is TRBJ1-4; D is possibly TRBD1 (6 bases). The CDR3 consists of 14 residues. Trimming took 3 bases from V and 10 from J, leaving 16 bases between them. Germline lookup yields CDR1 SGHRS and CDR2 YFSETQ.

The rearrangement links TRBV6-2 or TRBV6-3 to TRBJ1-1; D unclear. CDR1 is MNHEY, CDR2 SVGEGT, per germline. The CDR3 is 13 amino acids. Trimming took 5 bases from V and 7 from J, leaving 14 bases between them. Here the CDR3 DNA reads TGTGCCAGCAGTGCCCGGGCCAGCGGTGAAGCTTTCTTT. It specifies CASSARASGEAFF.

For the CDR3, the DNA is TGTGCCAGCAGCTTAGGGGGAGTATACGAGCAGTACTTC. It yields the protein CASSLGGVYEQYF. The chain uses TRBV11-2 and TRBJ2-7, with D tentatively TRBD2 (5 bases). The CDR3 extends over 13 amino acids. V was clipped by 1 base and J by 4 bases, with 8 bases between them. Per the germline V gene, CDR1 is SGHAT and CDR2 is FQNNGV.

The rearrangement links TRBV6-2 or TRBV6-3 to TRBJ2-3, with D possibly being TRBD2 (6 bases). The V end was cut by 3 bases, the J end by 2 bases, with 12 bases between. CDR3 length equals 15 residues. From germline, CDR1 is MNHEY and CDR2 SVGEGT. The CDR3 nucleotides read TGTGCCAGCAGTTATATCGGGGGTCCCACAGATACGCAGTATTTT. Translating gives CASSYIGGPTDTQYF.

As to this clone: The junction and the germline gene differ at one end; a read error may be behind it. The chain couples TRBV24-1 to TRBJ2-3; 7 positions agree with TRBD2. The germline V gene encodes CDR1 KGHDR and CDR2 SFDVKD. The CDR3 covers 12 residues. The CDR3: CATSAGRNTQYF. In DNA form, the CDR3 reads TGTGCCACGAGTGCCGGGAGGAATACGCAGTATTTT.

The J gene is TRBJ2-2, the V gene TRBV19; TRBD1 matches at 7 bases. This CDR3 spans 15 amino acids. The germline V gene encodes CDR1 LNHDA and CDR2 SQIVND (reference sequence). The V and J ends lost 0 bases and 6 bases, in that order; junction bases with no gene match: 4. CDR3 in amino acids: CASSIETGRPGELFF. CDR3 bases: TGTGCCAGTAGTATAGAGACAGGGCGGCCCGGGGAGCTGTTTTTT.

This rearrangement joins TRBV5-1 to TRBJ1-6; the D gene is possibly TRBD1 (6 bases). The V gene's germline CDR1 is SGHRS and CDR2 YFSETQ. Trimming stripped 5 bases from V and 0 bases from J, with 15 bases between. This CDR3 is 17 amino acids long. The CDR3 loop is CASRVEGGSSYNSPLHF. The CDR3 DNA sequence: TGCGCCAGCAGGGTCGAAGGGGGAAGCTCCTATAATTCACCCCTCCACTTT.

The J gene is TRBJ2-7, the V gene TRBV24-1, with D perhaps matching TRBD1 (5 bases). This CDR3 is built from 13 residues. The V and J ends lost 3 bases and 3 bases respectively, with 8 bases between them. CDR1 is KGHDR, CDR2 SFDVKD, per germline. CDR3 in DNA: TGTGCCACCAGTGATGGGGCTGACTACGAGCAGTACTTC. Protein product: CATSDGADYEQYF.

This clone was recorded at least ten times. The V call is TRBV28, the J call TRBJ2-1; no definite D call. The V and J ends lost 7 bases and 4 bases respectively, with 5 bases between them. CDR1 MDHEN and CDR2 SYDVKM come from the germline V gene. The length of the CDR3 is 11 residues. This chain's CDR3 is CASTVYNEQFF. In nucleotides, the CDR3 is TGTGCCAGCACGGTGTACAATGAGCAGTTCTTC.

The chain couples TRBV7-9 to TRBJ1-2; the match to TRBD1 covers 8 bases. V was clipped by 5 bases and J by 4 bases; unmatched bases: 3. Germline CDR1 reads SEHNR; CDR2 reads FQNEAQ (reference sequence). This CDR3 is 13 amino acids long. CDR3 loop: CASSGQGPYGYTF. The CDR3 DNA is TGTGCCAGCAGCGGACAGGGACCCTATGGCTACACCTTC.